One and the same sample provided the 10 T cell receptor beta chains below, sequenced in a study of cytomegalovirus exposure and HLA in healthy donors. 13 Jbeta primers and 60 Vbeta primers were used for the PCR. Using immunoSEQ multiplex PCR, the repertoire was profiled, and TCRdb retains in-frame clones only, with some absent. Of 150,000 to 200,000 clones in the sample, about 88% were seen once. The specimen sequenced was PBMCs. Receptor source: a girl under two years old in good health and CMV-seronegative.

This chain uses TRBV11-1 with TRBJ1-2, with 7 bases fitting TRBD1. The CDR3 is 13 amino acids. Germline V gene data show CDR1 as SGHAT and CDR2 as FQDESV (reference sequence). With V trimmed by 3 bases and J by 5 bases, 3 bases remained unmatched. CDR3 bases: TGTGCCAGCAGCTTTCCGACAGGGTATGGCTACACCTTC. Residues: CASSFPTGYGYTF.

The rearrangement joins TRBV27 to TRBJ2-1; 12 nucleotides align to TRBD1. The CDR3 has 17 amino acids. V gave up 1 base and J gave up 7 bases; unmatched junction bases: 8. Germline CDR1 and CDR2: MNHEY and SMNVEV (reference sequence). In DNA form, the CDR3 reads TGTGCCAGCAGTTTATTCCCCGGGACAGGGGGCTTGAATGAGCAGTTCTTC. As protein: CASSLFPGTGGLNEQFF.

V usage is TRBV6-1 and J usage is TRBJ2-3; D possibly corresponds to TRBD1 (7 bases). The CDR3 runs 14 residues. V was cut by 11 bases and J by 5 bases, with 20 bases left in between. CDR1 and CDR2 from the germline V gene are MNHNS and SASEGT. The CDR3 sequence is CAASRDRGIDTQYF. DNA for the CDR3: TGTGCCGCTTCGCGGGACAGAGGGATAGATACGCAGTATTTT.

The chain is built from TRBV5-1 and TRBJ2-1, with 9 bases identical to TRBD1. CDR3 length: 15 residues. The J segment lost 4 bases and the V segment lost 3 bases, leaving 5 bases of the junction unmatched. Germline loops: CDR1 SGHRS, CDR2 YFSETQ. CDR3 residues: CASSWDRDGYNEQFF. The CDR3 DNA is TGCGCCAGCAGCTGGGACAGGGACGGGTACAATGAGCAGTTCTTC. The entire variable domain, with the rest obtained from reference TRBV5-1 and TRBJ2-1, is as follows: KAGVTQTPRYLIKTRGQQVTLSCSPISGHRSVSWYQQTPGQGLQFLFEYFSETQRNKGNFPGRFSGRQFSNSRSEMNVSTLELGDSALYLCASSWDRDGYNEQFFGPGTRLTVL.

This chain links TRBV5-1 with TRBJ2-3, with 7 bases aligning to TRBD2. The CDR3 covers 15 residues. Looked up from germline, CDR1 is SGHRS and CDR2 is YFSETQ. Trimming removed 3 bases from V and 4 bases from J; junction bases left unmatched: 8. CDR3 in amino acids: CASSSDGRESDTQYF. The CDR3 bases are TGCGCCAGCAGCTCGGATGGGCGGGAGTCAGATACGCAGTATTTT.

The chain carries TRBV27 and TRBJ1-2; TRBD1 matches at 9 bases. CDR3 length: 15 amino acids. V was pared by 3 bases and J by 6 bases, with 8 bases of the junction left unmatched. The germline V gene has CDR1 MNHEY and CDR2 SMNVEV (reference sequence). The CDR3 DNA reads as TGTGCCAGCAGTTTCACCCGACAGGGGGTAAATGGCTACACCTTC. Residues: CASSFTRQGVNGYTF.

The genes are TRBV15 and TRBJ2-1; 13 nucleotides agree with TRBD2. V dropped 0 bases and J dropped 7; count of bases not matched to a gene: 15. CDR1 is LNHNV, CDR2 YYDKDF, per germline (reference sequence). This CDR3 has 20 residues. DNA of the CDR3: TGTGCCACCAGCAGAGATCTGTCACCCGGACTAGCGGGGGCCAAAAATGAGCAGTTCTTC. Translated: CATSRDLSPGLAGAKNEQFF.

The CDR3 spells CASSLVVAGGRSSYNEQFF. Here the CDR3 DNA reads TGCGCCAGCAGCTTGGTGGTAGCGGGGGGGCGTAGCTCCTACAATGAGCAGTTCTTC. The J gene is TRBJ2-1, the V gene TRBV5-1; TRBD2 matches 11 bases. Trimming cost V 0 bases and J 0 bases; bases outside gene matches: 8. Germline CDR1 and CDR2: SGHRS and YFSETQ. CDR3 length: 19 residues.

The chain joins TRBV5-1 to TRBJ2-3, with 9 bases fitting TRBD1. CDR1 is SGHRS and CDR2 is YFSETQ in the germline V gene. The J segment lost 4 bases and the V segment lost 4 bases, leaving 13 bases of the junction unmatched. This CDR3 is 17 amino acids long. CDR3: CASSPAGTGLVADTQYF. As DNA, the CDR3 is TGCGCCAGCAGCCCAGCCGGGACAGGGTTAGTCGCAGATACGCAGTATTTT.

The chain combines TRBV7-2 with TRBJ2-2, with 9 bases lining up with TRBD1. The J segment lost 4 bases and the V segment lost 5 bases, leaving 11 bases of the junction unmatched. The CDR3 is 17 amino acids. Germline V lookup: CDR1 SGHTA, CDR2 FQGNSA. CDR3 in DNA: TGTGCCAGCAGCCCCAATACAGGGGGCGCGAGCACCGGGGAGCTGTTTTTT. Residues: CASSPNTGGASTGELFF.